This entry features one T cell receptor beta chain sequence. Its antigen remains unidentified. These data originate in a study of beta chain features in type 1 diabetes. General study findings and limits: When VDJ junctions were examined, type 1 diabetes patients showed fewer insertions and more deletions. Here, the possible influence of HLA type (on TCRB rearrangement) remained unresolved. For patients, the naive, central memory and Treg TCRB repertoires appeared more alike than for healthy donors.

Every bit of the isolated RNA underwent reverse transcription, so sequencing read expressed TCRB transcripts. Sequenced naive, central memory and regulatory T cell samples produced an average of roughly 3.6 million reads. The table came from immunoSEQ multiplex PCR; TCRdb's copy has only in-frame clones and leaves some out. The sample shows more than 150,000 clones, about 13% of them seen only once. Losses at the gene ends were 0 bases for V and 4 bases for J; bases not matched to a gene: 10. The CDR3 extends over 18 amino acids. Germline values: CDR1 LNHDA, CDR2 SQIVND (reference sequence). The sequenced sample consisted of central memory CD4+ T cells from blood. V is TRBV19 and J is TRBJ2-5, with 11 bases that match TRBD1. The clonotype was recovered from a woman aged 18-29 years in good health. The CDR3 reads CASSIDGGTDRGLETQYF. The CDR3 DNA sequence: TGTGCCAGTAGTATAGATGGAGGCACGGACAGGGGGCTAGAGACCCAGTACTTC.